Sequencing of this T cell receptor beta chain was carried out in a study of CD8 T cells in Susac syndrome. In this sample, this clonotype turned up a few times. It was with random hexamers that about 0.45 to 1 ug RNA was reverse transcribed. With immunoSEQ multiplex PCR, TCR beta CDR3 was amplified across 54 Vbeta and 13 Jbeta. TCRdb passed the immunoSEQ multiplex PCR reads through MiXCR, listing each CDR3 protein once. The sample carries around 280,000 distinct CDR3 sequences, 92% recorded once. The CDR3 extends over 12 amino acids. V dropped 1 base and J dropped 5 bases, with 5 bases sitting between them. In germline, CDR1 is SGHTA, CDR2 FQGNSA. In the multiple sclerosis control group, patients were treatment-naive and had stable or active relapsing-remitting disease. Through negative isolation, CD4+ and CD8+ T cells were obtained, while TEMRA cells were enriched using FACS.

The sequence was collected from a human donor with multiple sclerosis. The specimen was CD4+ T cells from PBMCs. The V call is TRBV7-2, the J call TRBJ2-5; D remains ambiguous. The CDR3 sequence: CASSLVRETQYF. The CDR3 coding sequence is TGTGCCAGCAGCTTAGTTCGCGAGACCCAGTACTTC.